These T cell receptor beta chains were read from a single sample in a study of shared clonotypes between healthy human individuals. Profiling relied on immunoSEQ multiplex PCR, and the TCRdb table lists in-frame clones only, not all of them. Found here are some 470,000 clones, over 60% of them singletons; the top ten hold 13%. The sample consisted of PBMCs. Every receptor here comes from a woman aged 40 to 50 in good health. Some clones in this sample may be carry-over from other donors' samples. CDR3s include the opening cysteine and the closing phenylalanine or tryptophan. Each record gives: J gene, clone size, V gene, D gene, CDR3 DNA, CDR3 protein. A D gene is named only where the DNA matches it firmly. Size is omitted from some rows. Given values are once, few, many or a class for expanded clones.

>TRBJ2-7|NA|TRBV5-1|NA
TGCGCCAGCAGATCCTGGGGCAGATACGAGCAGTACTTC
CASRSWGRYEQYF
>TRBJ1-3|once|TRBV9|TRBD1
TGTGCCAGCAGCGCCGGGACAGCGCTCTCTGGAAACACCATATATTTT
CASSAGTALSGNTIYF
>TRBJ1-1|few|TRBV10-3|NA
TGTGCCATCAGTGTTAGCCCTGAAGCTTTCTTT
CAISVSPEAFF
>TRBJ2-5|few|TRBV7-2|NA
TGTGCCAGCAACCCCTCAGGGGCGGGGTTGGAGACCCAGTACTTC
CASNPSGAGLETQYF
>TRBJ2-7|NA|TRBV5-1|NA
TGCGCCAGCAGCCCGGACCCGAACGGCTACGAGCAGTACTTC
CASSPDPNGYEQYF
>TRBJ2-7|NA|TRBV9|NA
TGTGCCAGCAGCGTAAGGTGGGAGCAGAACGAGCAGTACTTC
CASSVRWEQNEQYF
>TRBJ2-7|NA|TRBV7-8|NA
TGTGCCAGCAGCCCAGGGAGTGGCCTCTACGAGCAGTACTTC
CASSPGSGLYEQYF
>TRBJ2-1|NA|TRBV15|NA
TGTGCCACCAGCAGAGATTTTAGCAGTCTTGAGCAGTTCTTC
CATSRDFSSLEQFF
>TRBJ2-5|NA|TRBV19|TRBD2
TGTGCCAGTAGTATGGTGACAGCCGGGGGGGAGACCCAGTACTTC
CASSMVTAGGETQYF
>TRBJ2-5|NA|TRBV10-2|NA
TGCGCCAGCAGTGCGAGTGGGGGAGAAAAGACCCAGTACTTC
CASSASGGEKTQYF
>TRBJ2-1|NA|TRBV9|NA
TGTGCCAGCAGCGGCCAGGACTCCTTGAACAATGAGCAGTTCTTC
CASSGQDSLNNEQFF
>TRBJ1-2|NA|TRBV9|TRBD1
TGTGCCAGCAGCTCCGGACAGGCGACGTACTATGGCTACACCTTC
CASSSGQATYYGYTF
>TRBJ2-7|NA|TRBV7-9|TRBD2
TGTGCCAGCAGCCGGGGGGAGGACTACGAGCAGTACTTC
CASSRGEDYEQYF
>TRBJ1-2|NA|TRBV30|TRBD1
TGTGCCTGGAGTCCCGACAGGGGAAGCGGCGAGGGCTACACCTTC
CAWSPDRGSGEGYTF
>TRBJ1-2|NA|TRBV7-2|NA
TGTGCCAGCAGCCAAGCCACCGGGACGGAAACAACTGGTGGCTACACCTTC
CASSQATGTETTGGYTF
>TRBJ1-2|NA|TRBV19|NA
TGTGCCAGTAGATCTCGGGACGCCCTCTATGGCTACACCTTC
CASRSRDALYGYTF
>TRBJ1-1|few|TRBV5-5|NA
TGTGCCAGCAGCTTGTCCTGGCAGAGGGAAACCTTTGAAGCTTTCTTT
CASSLSWQRETFEAFF
>TRBJ2-5|many|TRBV7-2|NA
TGTGCCAGCAGGGCCAGGGCCTACTCAGAGACCCAGTACTTC
CASRARAYSETQYF
>TRBJ2-1|NA|TRBV5-1|TRBD1
TGCGCCAGCAGACCGACAGGGGCGACACACAATGAGCAGTTCTTC
CASRPTGATHNEQFF
>TRBJ1-1|few|TRBV10-3|NA
TGTGCCGCCGTCAGGGACCTGAACACTGAAGCTTTCTTT
CAAVRDLNTEAFF
>TRBJ2-7|few|TRBV4-2|NA
TGTGCCAGCAGCCAAGATTACTCAATTGACACCTACGAGCAGTACTTC
CASSQDYSIDTYEQYF
>TRBJ2-3|NA|TRBV28|TRBD2
TGTGCCAGCAGTTCGGCGGGGGGGCTGTTAGATACGCAGTATTTT
CASSSAGGLLDTQYF
>TRBJ2-2|NA|TRBV29-1|TRBD2
TGCAGCGTTCGGCTAGCGGGAGCCGGGGAGCTGTTTTTT
CSVRLAGAGELFF
>TRBJ1-4|NA|TRBV30|TRBD1
TGTGCCTGGAGTGGGTGGACAGGAGGAGAAAAACTGTTTTTT
CAWSGWTGGEKLFF
>TRBJ1-6|NA|TRBV6-5|TRBD1
TGTGCCCCAACCCTCCAGGGGGGCAATTCACCCCTCCACTTT
CAPTLQGGNSPLHF
>TRBJ2-7|few|TRBV7-2|NA
TGTGCCAGCAGCCCATATAGGACAGCGTACGAGCAGTACTTC
CASSPYRTAYEQYF